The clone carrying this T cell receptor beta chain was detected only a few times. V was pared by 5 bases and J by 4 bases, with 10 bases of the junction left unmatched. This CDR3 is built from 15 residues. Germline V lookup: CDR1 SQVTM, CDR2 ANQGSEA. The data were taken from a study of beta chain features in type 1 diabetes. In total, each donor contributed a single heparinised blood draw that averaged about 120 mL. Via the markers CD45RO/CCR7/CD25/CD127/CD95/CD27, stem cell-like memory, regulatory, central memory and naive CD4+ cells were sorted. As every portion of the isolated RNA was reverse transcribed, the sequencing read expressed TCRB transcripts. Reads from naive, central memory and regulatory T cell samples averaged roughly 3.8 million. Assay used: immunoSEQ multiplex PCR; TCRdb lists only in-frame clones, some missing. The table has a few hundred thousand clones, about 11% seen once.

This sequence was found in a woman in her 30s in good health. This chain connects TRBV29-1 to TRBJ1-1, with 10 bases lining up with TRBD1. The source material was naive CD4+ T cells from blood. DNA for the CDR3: TGCAGCGTTTCGGGACAGGGGTGGGCCGGCACTGAAGCTTTCTTT. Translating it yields CSVSGQGWAGTEAFF.